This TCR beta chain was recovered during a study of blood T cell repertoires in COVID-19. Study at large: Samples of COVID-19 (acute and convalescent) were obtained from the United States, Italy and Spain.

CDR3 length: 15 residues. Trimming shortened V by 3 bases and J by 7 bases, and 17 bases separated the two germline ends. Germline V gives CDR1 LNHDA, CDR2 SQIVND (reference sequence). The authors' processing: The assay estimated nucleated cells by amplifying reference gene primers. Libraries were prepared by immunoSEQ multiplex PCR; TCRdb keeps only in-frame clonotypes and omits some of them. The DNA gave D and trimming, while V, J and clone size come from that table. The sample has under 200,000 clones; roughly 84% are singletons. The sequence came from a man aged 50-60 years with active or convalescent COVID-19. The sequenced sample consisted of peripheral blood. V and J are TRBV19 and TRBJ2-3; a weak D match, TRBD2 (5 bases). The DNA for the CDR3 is TGTGCCAGTAGTATCAGTACGGGATTGGTAAATACGCAGTATTTT. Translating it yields CASSISTGLVNTQYF.